These 20 T cell receptor beta chains originate from one sample sequenced in a study of T cells in localized non-small cell lung cancer. The assay was immunoSEQ multiplex PCR, and TCRdb's table has in-frame clones only and misses some. The sample contains about 43,000 clones, 75% to 95% of which appear only once. This sample comprised PBMCs, obtained before any cancer treatment. The receptor source for this set is a woman aged 40 to 75 with stage II lung adenocarcinoma.

V and J are TRBV5-1 and TRBJ2-7; TRBD1 matches 10 bases. Germline V gives CDR1 SGHRS, CDR2 YFSETQ. The CDR3 is made up of 15 amino acids. V dropped 3 bases and J dropped 5; count of bases not matched to a gene: 8. The CDR3 spells CASSYLTGGLNEQYF. CDR3 DNA: TGCGCCAGCAGCTACTTGACAGGGGGCCTGAACGAGCAGTACTTC. The full variable domain, rest sourced from reference TRBV5-1 and TRBJ2-7, is KAGVTQTPRYLIKTRGQQVTLSCSPISGHRSVSWYQQTPGQGLQFLFEYFSETQRNKGNFPGRFSGRQFSNSRSEMNVSTLELGDSALYLCASSYLTGGLNEQYFGPGTRLTVT.

This chain connects TRBV28 to TRBJ1-3, with TRBD1 matching over 10 bases. Germline trimming cut 3 bases from V and 0 bases from J; bases unmatched to any gene: 11. Germline values: CDR1 MDHEN, CDR2 SYDVKM. The CDR3 runs to 19 residues. The CDR3 spells CASSLGTGVPYYSGNTIYF. DNA for the CDR3: TGTGCCAGCAGTTTGGGGACAGGGGTCCCCTATTACTCTGGAAACACCATATATTTT.

The chain is built from TRBV19 and TRBJ2-1, with TRBD2 matching over 10 bases. Trimming cost V 5 bases and J 8 bases; bases outside gene matches: 3. The CDR3 extends over 13 amino acids. Germline-derived CDR1 and CDR2 are LNHDA and SQIVND (reference sequence). The CDR3 DNA reads as TGTGCCAGTAGTTCCGGACTAGCGGATGAGCAGTTCTTC. As protein: CASSSGLADEQFF.

The gene calls are TRBV5-6 and TRBJ1-1; D remains unclear. Trimming removed 3 bases from V and 4 bases from J, with 13 bases in between. From germline, CDR1 is SGHDT and CDR2 YYEEEE. The CDR3 is made up of 14 amino acids. The DNA for the CDR3 is TGTGCCAGCAGCTCCGGACTGACGGGCACTGAAGCTTTCTTT. Translating it yields CASSSGLTGTEAFF.

The chain is built from TRBV29-1 and TRBJ2-1, with D possibly TRBD1 on 6 matching bases. This CDR3 is built from 13 residues. Looked up from germline, CDR1 is SQVTM and CDR2 is ANQGSEA. V dropped 7 bases and J dropped 2 bases, with 12 bases sitting between them. The CDR3, as DNA: TGCAGCGCGGGACAAGCGACCTACAATGAGCAGTTCTTC. This encodes CSAGQATYNEQFF.

The chain couples TRBV28 to TRBJ1-2; 9 nucleotides line up with TRBD1. CDR1 and CDR2 from the germline V gene are MDHEN and SYDVKM. The trim removed 3 bases at V and 6 bases at J, leaving 14 bases unmatched. This CDR3 region has 17 residues. The CDR3 protein is CASSFGDRALQGDGYTF. The CDR3 region has the DNA TGTGCCAGCAGTTTCGGGGACAGGGCCCTTCAGGGAGATGGCTACACCTTC.

The chain uses TRBV6-5 and TRBJ1-4, with unresolved D. The CDR3 sequence is 11 residues long. V lost 6 bases, J lost 12 bases, and 11 bases lay in between. Germline V gene sequence: CDR1 MNHEY, CDR2 SVGAGI. The CDR3 loop is CASSRTGELFF. CDR3 nucleotides: TGTGCCAGCAGCCGGACGGGCGAACTGTTTTTT.

DNA for the CDR3: TGTGCCAGCAGCCGGGAGGGGGCGGTCACGTCCTACAATGAGCAGTTCTTC. As protein: CASSREGAVTSYNEQFF. The genes are TRBV7-3 and TRBJ2-1; a possible D gene is TRBD2 (8 bases). The length of the CDR3 is 17 residues. Trimming took 5 bases from V and 1 from J, leaving 18 bases between them. CDR1 SGHTA and CDR2 FQGTGA come from the germline V gene.

This clone occurred once. This rearrangement joins TRBV5-4 to TRBJ1-1; D possibly corresponds to TRBD1 (5 bases). The CDR3 length is 14 residues. Trimming left V 0 bases short and J 7 bases short, with 13 bases between. The germline CDR1 and CDR2 sequences are SGHNT and YYREEE (reference sequence). The CDR3 loop reads CASSLDQGINEAFF. The CDR3 DNA is TGTGCCAGCAGCTTGGATCAGGGAATAAATGAAGCTTTCTTT.

The rearrangement joins TRBV7-9 to TRBJ2-1; D unclear. The CDR3 length is 12 residues. Germline V CDR1 and CDR2: SEHNR, FQNEAQ (reference sequence). V was clipped by 6 bases and J by 7 bases, with 10 bases between them. The CDR3 coding sequence is TGTGCCAGCAGGGGCGTGGGGAATGAGCAGTTCTTC. Translated, it gives CASRGVGNEQFF.

V and J are TRBV5-8 and TRBJ2-3; 8 bases fit TRBD2. Unmatched junction bases numbered 5, after V lost 0 bases and J lost 2 bases. CDR3 length: 16 amino acids. Germline-derived CDR1 and CDR2 are SGHTS and YDEGEE. CDR3 DNA sequence: TGTGCCAGCAGCTTGGGACTAGCGCGGACCACAGATACGCAGTATTTT. As protein: CASSLGLARTTDTQYF.

V usage is TRBV5-4 and J usage is TRBJ2-7; D not certain. The CDR3 extends over 16 amino acids. Germline CDR1 and CDR2: SGHNT and YYREEE (reference sequence). The V gene lost 2 bases and the J gene lost 3 bases, with 18 bases spanning the gap. The CDR3, as DNA: TGTGCCAGCAGCTTTTCACCCTCCAATGAAGTCTACGAGCAGTACTTC. It encodes CASSFSPSNEVYEQYF.

This rearrangement joins TRBV29-1 to TRBJ2-3; D uncertain. Per the germline V gene, CDR1 is SQVTM and CDR2 is ANQGSEA. V lost 1 base, J lost 1 base, and 9 bases lay in between. This CDR3 has 14 residues. The CDR3: CSVEANTGTDTQYF. Written as DNA, the CDR3 is TGCAGCGTTGAAGCGAACACGGGCACAGATACGCAGTATTTT.

The genes are TRBV7-9 and TRBJ1-1, with D possibly TRBD1 on 5 matching bases. The CDR3 contains 15 residues. Germline lookup yields CDR1 SEHNR and CDR2 FQNEAQ (reference sequence). The germline V and J ends were trimmed by 7 bases and 1 base, with 16 bases remaining between them. As DNA, the CDR3 is TGTGCCAGCACCCAAAAGTCTACAGGGAACACTGAAGCTTTCTTT. This translates into CASTQKSTGNTEAFF.

DNA of the CDR3: TGTGCCATCAGTGCCTCGGGACAGGCCATGAATGAGCAGTTCTTC. Translated: CAISASGQAMNEQFF. This sequence joins TRBV10-3 and TRBJ2-1, with 8 positions matching TRBD1. The CDR3 consists of 15 residues. V was pared by 4 bases and J by 7 bases, with 9 bases of the junction left unmatched. Germline V lookup: CDR1 ENHRY, CDR2 SYGVKD.

The chain is built from TRBV14 and TRBJ1-2; 7 bases map to TRBD1. Germline V gives CDR1 SGHDN, CDR2 FVKESK. The CDR3 spans 15 residues. Trimming at V came to 1 base and at J to 7 bases, leaving 9 bases not matched to a gene. CDR3: CASSQGLDRVIGYTF. The CDR3 DNA reads as TGTGCCAGCAGCCAAGGCCTCGACAGGGTTATTGGCTACACCTTC.

This clone was detected once. The rearrangement joins TRBV28 to TRBJ2-2, with D possibly being TRBD1 (5 bases). The CDR3 extends over 15 amino acids. V was shortened by 4 bases and J by 4 bases, with 13 bases between the two germline ends. Germline CDR1 MDHEN, CDR2 SYDVKM. CDR3 amino acids: CASSSQGSGTGELFF. The CDR3 DNA follows: TGTGCCAGCAGTTCGCAGGGTTCGGGCACCGGGGAGCTGTTTTTT.

The V gene is TRBV7-9, the J gene TRBJ2-4; weak D call: TRBD1 (6 bases). The CDR3 runs to 15 residues. Germline V gene sequence: CDR1 SEHNR, CDR2 FQNEAQ (reference sequence). V was pared by 5 bases and J by 0 bases, with 11 bases between. In nucleotides, the CDR3 is TGTGCCAGCAGCCCAAGGGGGACAGCCAAAAACATTCAGTACTTC. This translates into CASSPRGTAKNIQYF.

The chain couples TRBV7-6 to TRBJ2-7; no clear D. V lost 8 bases and J lost 2, with 13 bases in between. CDR1 is SGHVS, CDR2 FNYEAQ, per germline. The CDR3 is 13 residues long. This chain's CDR3 is CASRPTGTYEQYF. The CDR3 DNA reads as TGTGCCAGCCGCCCCACCGGAACCTACGAGCAGTACTTC. The full variable domain, rest sourced from reference TRBV7-6 and TRBJ2-7, is GAGVSQSPRYKVTKRGQDVALRCDPISGHVSLYWYRQALGQGPEFLTYFNYEAQQDKSGLPNDRFSAERPEGSISTLTIQRTEQRDSAMYRCASRPTGTYEQYFGPGTRLTVT.

J is TRBJ1-4 and V is TRBV19; no firm D call. CDR3 length: 12 amino acids. Trimming took 10 bases from V and 3 from J, leaving 9 bases between them. Germline V gene sequence: CDR1 LNHDA, CDR2 SQIVND (reference sequence). The CDR3 reads CATRKPNEKLFF. The CDR3 DNA is TGTGCCACCCGGAAGCCTAATGAAAAACTGTTTTTT.